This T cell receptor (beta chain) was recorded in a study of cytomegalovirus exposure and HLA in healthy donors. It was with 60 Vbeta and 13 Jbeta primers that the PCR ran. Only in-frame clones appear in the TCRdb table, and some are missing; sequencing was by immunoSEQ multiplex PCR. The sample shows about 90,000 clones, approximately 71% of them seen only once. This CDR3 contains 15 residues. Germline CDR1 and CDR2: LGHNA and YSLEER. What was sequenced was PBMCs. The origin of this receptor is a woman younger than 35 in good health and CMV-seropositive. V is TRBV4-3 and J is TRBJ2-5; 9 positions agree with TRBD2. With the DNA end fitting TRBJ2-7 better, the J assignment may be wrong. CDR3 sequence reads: CASSQGAGGPGEQYF. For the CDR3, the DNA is TGCGCCAGCAGCCAAGGGGCGGGAGGGCCGGGCGAGCAGTACTTC.